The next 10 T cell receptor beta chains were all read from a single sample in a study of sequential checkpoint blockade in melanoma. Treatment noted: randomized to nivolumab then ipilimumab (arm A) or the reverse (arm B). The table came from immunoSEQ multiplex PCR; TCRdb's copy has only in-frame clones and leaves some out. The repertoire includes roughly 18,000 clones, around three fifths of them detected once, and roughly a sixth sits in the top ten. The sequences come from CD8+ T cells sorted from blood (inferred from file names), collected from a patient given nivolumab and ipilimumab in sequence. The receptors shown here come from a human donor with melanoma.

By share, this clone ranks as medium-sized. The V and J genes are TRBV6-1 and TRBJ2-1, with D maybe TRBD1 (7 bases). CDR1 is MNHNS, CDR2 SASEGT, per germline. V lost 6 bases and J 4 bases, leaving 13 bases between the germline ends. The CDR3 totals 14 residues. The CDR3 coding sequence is TGTGCCAGCAGCCCGACAGGGAGGTACAATGAGCAGTTCTTC. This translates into CASSPTGRYNEQFF.

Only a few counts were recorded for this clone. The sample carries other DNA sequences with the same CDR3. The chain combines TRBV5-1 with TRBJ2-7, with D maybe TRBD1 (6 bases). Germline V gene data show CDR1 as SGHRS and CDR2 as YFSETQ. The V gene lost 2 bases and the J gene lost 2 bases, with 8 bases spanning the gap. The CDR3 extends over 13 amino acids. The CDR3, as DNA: TGCGCCAGCAGCTTTGGGGGCACCTACGAGCAGTACTTC. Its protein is CASSFGGTYEQYF.

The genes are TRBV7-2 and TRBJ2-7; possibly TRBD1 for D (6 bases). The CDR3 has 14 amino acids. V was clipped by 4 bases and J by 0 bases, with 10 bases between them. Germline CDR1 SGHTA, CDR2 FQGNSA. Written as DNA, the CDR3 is TGTGCCAGCAGCTCCAGGGACACCTCCTACGAGCAGTACTTC. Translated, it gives CASSSRDTSYEQYF.

The DNA for the CDR3 is TGTGCCAGCAGTCCGCTAGGGACAGCCAACACTGAAGCTTTCTTT. Encoded protein: CASSPLGTANTEAFF. The V gene is TRBV27, the J gene TRBJ1-1, with 7 bases identical to TRBD1. The J segment lost 2 bases and the V segment lost 5 bases, leaving 8 bases of the junction unmatched. The CDR3 contains 15 residues. Germline CDR1 MNHEY, CDR2 SMNVEV (reference sequence).

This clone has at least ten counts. The CDR3 sequence: CASSLADGFGNTIYF. The DNA for the CDR3 is TGTGCCAGCAGCTTGGCCGACGGGTTCGGAAACACCATATATTTT. The J gene is TRBJ1-3, the V gene TRBV5-4, with D hard to call. Germline V gene data show CDR1 as SGHNT and CDR2 as YYREEE (reference sequence). V was trimmed by 0 bases and J by 4 bases, leaving 11 bases between them. This CDR3 comprises 15 residues.

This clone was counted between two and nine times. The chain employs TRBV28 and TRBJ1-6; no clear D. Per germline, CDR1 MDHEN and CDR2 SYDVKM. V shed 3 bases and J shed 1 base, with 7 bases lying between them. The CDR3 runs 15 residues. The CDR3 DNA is TGTGCCAGCAGTTTGAGCGGTTCCTATAATTCACCCCTCCACTTT. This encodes CASSLSGSYNSPLHF.

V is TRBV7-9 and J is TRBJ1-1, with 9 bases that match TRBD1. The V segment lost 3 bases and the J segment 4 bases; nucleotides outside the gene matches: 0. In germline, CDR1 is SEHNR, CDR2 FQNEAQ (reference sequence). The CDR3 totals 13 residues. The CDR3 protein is CASSLGQGTEAFF. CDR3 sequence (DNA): TGTGCCAGCAGCTTGGGACAGGGCACTGAAGCTTTCTTT.

DNA of the CDR3: TGCGCCAGCAGCCCCCAGGACAGGAACACTGAAGCTTTCTTT. Its protein is CASSPQDRNTEAFF. The chain uses TRBV4-1 and TRBJ1-1; possibly TRBD1 for D (6 bases). Per germline, CDR1 MGHRA and CDR2 YSYEKL. This CDR3 spans 14 amino acids. Trimming removed 4 bases at V and 1 base at J, with 10 bases between.

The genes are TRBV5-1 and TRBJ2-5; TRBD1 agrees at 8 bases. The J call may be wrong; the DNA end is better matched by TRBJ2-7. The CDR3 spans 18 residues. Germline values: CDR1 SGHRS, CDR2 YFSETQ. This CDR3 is CASSLGPKTGGSSYEQYF. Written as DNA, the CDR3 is TGCGCCAGCAGCTTGGGGCCAAAAACAGGGGGGAGCTCCTACGAGCAGTACTTC.

The CDR3 bases are TGCGCCAGCAGCCAGGGACAGGACAACTACGAGCAGTACTTC. Protein product: CASSQGQDNYEQYF. The J gene is TRBJ2-7, the V gene TRBV4-1; 8 bases are shared with TRBD1. Germline V CDR1 and CDR2: MGHRA, YSYEKL. The CDR3 is 14 amino acids. V dropped 3 bases and J dropped 3; count of bases not matched to a gene: 4.